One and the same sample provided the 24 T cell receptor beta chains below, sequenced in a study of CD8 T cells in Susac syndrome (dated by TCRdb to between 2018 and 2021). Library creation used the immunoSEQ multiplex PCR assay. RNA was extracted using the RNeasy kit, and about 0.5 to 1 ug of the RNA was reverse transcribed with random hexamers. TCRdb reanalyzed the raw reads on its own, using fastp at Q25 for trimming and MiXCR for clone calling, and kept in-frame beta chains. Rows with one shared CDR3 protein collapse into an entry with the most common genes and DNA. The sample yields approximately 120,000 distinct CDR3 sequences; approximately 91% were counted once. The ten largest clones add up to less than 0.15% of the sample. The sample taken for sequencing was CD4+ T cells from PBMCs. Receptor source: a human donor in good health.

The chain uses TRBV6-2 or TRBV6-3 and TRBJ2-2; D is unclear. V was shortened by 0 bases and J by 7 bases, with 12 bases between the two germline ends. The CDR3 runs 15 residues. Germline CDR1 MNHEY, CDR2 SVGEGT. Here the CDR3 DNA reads TGTGCCAGCAGTTACTCGTCGCCGCAGGTCGGGGAGCTGTTTTTT. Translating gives CASSYSSPQVGELFF.

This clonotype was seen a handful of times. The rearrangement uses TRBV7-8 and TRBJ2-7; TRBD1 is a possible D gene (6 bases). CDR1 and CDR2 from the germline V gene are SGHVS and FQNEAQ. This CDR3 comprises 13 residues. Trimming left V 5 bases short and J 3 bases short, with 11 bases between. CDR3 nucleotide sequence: TGTGCCAGCAGCCGTGGACAGTTCTACGAGCAGTACTTC. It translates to CASSRGQFYEQYF.

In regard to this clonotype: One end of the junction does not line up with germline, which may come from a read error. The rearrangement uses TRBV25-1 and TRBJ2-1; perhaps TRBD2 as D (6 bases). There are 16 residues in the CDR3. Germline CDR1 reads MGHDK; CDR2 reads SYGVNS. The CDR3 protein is CASSSWDSSSHNEQFF. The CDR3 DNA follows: TGTGCCAGCAGTTCCTGGGACTCTAGCTCCCACAATGAGCAGTTCTTC.

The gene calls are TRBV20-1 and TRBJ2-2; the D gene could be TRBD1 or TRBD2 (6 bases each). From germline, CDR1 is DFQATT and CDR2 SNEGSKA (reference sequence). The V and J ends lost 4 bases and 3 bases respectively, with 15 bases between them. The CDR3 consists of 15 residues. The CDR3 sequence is CSATRGGWDTGELFF. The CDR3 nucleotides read TGCAGTGCTACCAGGGGAGGATGGGACACCGGGGAGCTGTTTTTT.

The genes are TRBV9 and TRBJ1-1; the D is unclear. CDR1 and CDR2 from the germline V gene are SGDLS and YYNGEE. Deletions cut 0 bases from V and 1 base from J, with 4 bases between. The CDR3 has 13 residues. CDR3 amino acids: CASSVEGNTEAFF. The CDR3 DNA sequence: TGTGCCAGCAGCGTAGAAGGGAACACTGAAGCTTTCTTT.

CDR3 nucleotides: TGCAGTGCTCCCGATCGCTTAAGCGGGGTAAACGAGCAGTACTTC. It specifies CSAPDRLSGVNEQYF. This sequence joins TRBV20-1 and TRBJ2-7, with TRBD2 matching 7 bases. The ends lost 5 bases at V and 5 bases at J; junction bases unmatched: 15. The CDR3 has 15 amino acids. Germline CDR1 and CDR2: DFQATT and SNEGSKA (reference sequence).

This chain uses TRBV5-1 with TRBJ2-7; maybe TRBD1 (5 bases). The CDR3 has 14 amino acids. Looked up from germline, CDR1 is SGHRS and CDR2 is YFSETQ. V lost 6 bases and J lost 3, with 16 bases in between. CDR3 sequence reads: CASKAQGSIYEQYF. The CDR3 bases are TGCGCCAGCAAGGCCCAGGGATCAATCTACGAGCAGTACTTC.

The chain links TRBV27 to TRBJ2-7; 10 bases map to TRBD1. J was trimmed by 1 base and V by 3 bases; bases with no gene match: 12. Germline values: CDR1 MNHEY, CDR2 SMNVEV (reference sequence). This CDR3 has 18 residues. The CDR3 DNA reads TGTGCCAGCAGTTTCAAGTTTATAGGGACAGGGGATTCCTACGAGCAGTACTTC. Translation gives CASSFKFIGTGDSYEQYF.

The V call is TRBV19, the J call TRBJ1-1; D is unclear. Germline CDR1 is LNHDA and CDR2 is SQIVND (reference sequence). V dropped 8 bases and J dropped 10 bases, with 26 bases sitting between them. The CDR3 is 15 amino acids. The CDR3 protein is CASSNTVHIGFGAFF. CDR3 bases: TGTGCCAGTTCGAACACCGTGCACATTGGTTTTGGAGCTTTCTTT.

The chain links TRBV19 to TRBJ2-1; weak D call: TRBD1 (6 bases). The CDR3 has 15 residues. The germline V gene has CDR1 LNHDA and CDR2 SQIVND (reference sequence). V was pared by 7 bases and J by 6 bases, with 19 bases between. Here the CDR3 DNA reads TGTGCCAGTAACGAGGGGGACATAGTGGGCAATGAGCAGTTCTTC. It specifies CASNEGDIVGNEQFF.

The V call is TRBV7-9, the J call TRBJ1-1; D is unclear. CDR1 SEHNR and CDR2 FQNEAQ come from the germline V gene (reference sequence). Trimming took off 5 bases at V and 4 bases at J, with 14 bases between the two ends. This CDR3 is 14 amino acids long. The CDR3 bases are TGTGCCAGCAGCCCCGTAATGTCCGGCACTGAAGCTTTCTTT. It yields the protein CASSPVMSGTEAFF.

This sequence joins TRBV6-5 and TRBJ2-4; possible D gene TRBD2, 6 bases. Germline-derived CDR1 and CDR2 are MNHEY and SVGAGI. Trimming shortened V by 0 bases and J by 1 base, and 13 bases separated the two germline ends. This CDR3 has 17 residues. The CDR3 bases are TGTGCCAGCAGTTACTCGATCCCGGGGGAGGCCAAAAACATTCAGTACTTC. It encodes CASSYSIPGEAKNIQYF.

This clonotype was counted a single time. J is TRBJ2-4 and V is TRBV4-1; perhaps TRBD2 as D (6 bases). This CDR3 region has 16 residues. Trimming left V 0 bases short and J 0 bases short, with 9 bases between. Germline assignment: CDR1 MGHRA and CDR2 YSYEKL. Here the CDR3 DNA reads TGCGCCAGCAGCCAAGATACGGGACTAGCCAAAAACATTCAGTACTTC. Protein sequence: CASSQDTGLAKNIQYF.

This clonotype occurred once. The CDR3, as DNA: TGTGCCAGCAGCTCCCGCCCTAACACGAGGGGCCGAGATACGCAGTATTTT. It specifies CASSSRPNTRGRDTQYF. The genes are TRBV7-2 and TRBJ2-3, with D perhaps matching TRBD1 or TRBD2 (5 bases each). There are 17 residues in the CDR3. V was shortened by 4 bases and J by 5 bases, with 22 bases between the two germline ends. Looked up from germline, CDR1 is SGHTA and CDR2 is FQGNSA.

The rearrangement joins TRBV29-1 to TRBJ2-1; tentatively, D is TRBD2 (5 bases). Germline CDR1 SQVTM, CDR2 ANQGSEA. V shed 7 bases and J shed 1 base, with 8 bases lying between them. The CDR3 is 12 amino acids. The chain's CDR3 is CSAGESYNEQFF. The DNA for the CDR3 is TGCAGCGCCGGGGAGTCCTACAATGAGCAGTTCTTC.

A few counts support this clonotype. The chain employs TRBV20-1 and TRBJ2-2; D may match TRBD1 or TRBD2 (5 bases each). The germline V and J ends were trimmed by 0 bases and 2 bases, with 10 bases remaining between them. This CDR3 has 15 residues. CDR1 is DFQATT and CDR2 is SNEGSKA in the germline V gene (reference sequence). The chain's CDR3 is CSARDRDRNTGELFF. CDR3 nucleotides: TGCAGTGCTAGAGATCGGGACCGAAACACCGGGGAGCTGTTTTTT.

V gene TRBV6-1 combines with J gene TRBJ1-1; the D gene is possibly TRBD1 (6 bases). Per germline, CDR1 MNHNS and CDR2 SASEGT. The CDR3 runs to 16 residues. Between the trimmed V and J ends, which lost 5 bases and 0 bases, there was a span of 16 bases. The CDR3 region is CASSQRTDPMNTEAFF. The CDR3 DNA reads TGTGCCAGCAGTCAACGGACAGATCCGATGAACACTGAAGCTTTCTTT.

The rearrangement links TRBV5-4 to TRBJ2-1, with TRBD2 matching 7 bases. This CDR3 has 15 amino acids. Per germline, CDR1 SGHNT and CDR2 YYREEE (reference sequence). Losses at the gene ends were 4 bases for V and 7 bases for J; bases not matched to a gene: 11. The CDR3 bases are TGTGCCAGCAGCGCGGGGGTGGCGACTGGGAATGAGCAGTTCTTC. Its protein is CASSAGVATGNEQFF. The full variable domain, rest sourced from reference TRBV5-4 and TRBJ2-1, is ETGVTQSPTHLIKTRGQQVTLRCSSQSGHNTVSWYQQALGQGPQFIFQYYREEENGRGNFPPRFSGLQFPNYSSELNVNALELDDSALYLCASSAGVATGNEQFFGPGTRLTVL.

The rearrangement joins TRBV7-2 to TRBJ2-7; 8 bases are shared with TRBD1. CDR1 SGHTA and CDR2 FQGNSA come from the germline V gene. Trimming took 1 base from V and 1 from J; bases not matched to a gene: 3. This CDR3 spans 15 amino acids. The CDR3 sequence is CASSLVQGESYEQYF. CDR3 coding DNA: TGTGCCAGCAGCTTAGTACAGGGGGAGTCCTACGAGCAGTACTTC. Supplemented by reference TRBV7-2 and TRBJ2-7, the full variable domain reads GAGVSQSPSNKVTEKGKDVELRCDPISGHTALYWYRQSLGQGLEFLIYFQGNSAPDKSGLPSDRFSAERTGGSVSTLTIQRTQQEDSAVYLCASSLVQGESYEQYFGPGTRLTVT.

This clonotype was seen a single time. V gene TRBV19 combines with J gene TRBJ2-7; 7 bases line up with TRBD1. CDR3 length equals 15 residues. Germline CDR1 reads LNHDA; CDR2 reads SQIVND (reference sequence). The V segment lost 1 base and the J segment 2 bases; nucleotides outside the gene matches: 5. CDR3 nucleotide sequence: TGTGCCAGTAGTATAGCCCGGGACAGACCCTACGAGCAGTACTTC. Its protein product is CASSIARDRPYEQYF.

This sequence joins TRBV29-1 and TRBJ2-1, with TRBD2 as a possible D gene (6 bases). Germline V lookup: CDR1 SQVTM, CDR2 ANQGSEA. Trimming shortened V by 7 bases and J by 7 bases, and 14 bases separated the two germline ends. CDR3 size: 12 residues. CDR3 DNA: TGCAGCGGTGAGCGGGCGGGGAATGAGCAGTTCTTC. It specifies CSGERAGNEQFF.

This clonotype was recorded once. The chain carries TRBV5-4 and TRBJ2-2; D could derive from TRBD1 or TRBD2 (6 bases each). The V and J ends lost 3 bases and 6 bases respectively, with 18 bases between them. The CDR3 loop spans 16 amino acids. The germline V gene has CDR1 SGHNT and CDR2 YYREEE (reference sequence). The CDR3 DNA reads TGTGCCAGCAGCTGGGGGGACACACTCTTCGCCGGGGAGCTGTTTTTT. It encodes CASSWGDTLFAGELFF.

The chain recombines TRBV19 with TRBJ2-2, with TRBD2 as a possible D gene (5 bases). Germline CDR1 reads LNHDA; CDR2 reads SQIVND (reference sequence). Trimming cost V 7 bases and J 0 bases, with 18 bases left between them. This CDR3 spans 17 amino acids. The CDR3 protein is CASTKRTGFANTGELFF. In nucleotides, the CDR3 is TGTGCCAGTACCAAACGGACGGGATTCGCGAACACCGGGGAGCTGTTTTTT.

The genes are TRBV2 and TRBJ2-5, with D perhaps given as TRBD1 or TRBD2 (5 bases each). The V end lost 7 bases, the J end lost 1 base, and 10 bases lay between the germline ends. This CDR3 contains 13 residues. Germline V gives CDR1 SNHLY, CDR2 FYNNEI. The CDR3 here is CASTLGRQETQYF. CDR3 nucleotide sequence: TGTGCCAGCACGTTGGGACGCCAAGAGACCCAGTACTTC.